Shown below are 15 T cell receptor beta chains from a single sample sequenced in a study of PD-L1 blockade in urothelial cancer. Here immunoSEQ multiplex PCR was the method, and the copy in TCRdb shows in-frame clones only, minus some. The repertoire holds tens of thousands of clones, roughly 87% seen once, with approximately 8.1% in the top ten. Time point here: peripheral blood 6 weeks after treatment start. The starting material was PBMCs, obtained around atezolizumab (anti-PD-L1) treatment. These receptors all stem from a man aged 80 or over with urothelial cancer.

This clone was detected only once. The CDR3 loop is CASSTGAVVQPQHF. CDR3 nucleotide sequence: TGCGCCAGCAGTACAGGGGCGGTTGTTCAGCCCCAGCATTTT. The chain uses TRBV10-2 and TRBJ1-5; 7 nucleotides line up with TRBD1. The V segment lost 5 bases and the J segment 6 bases; nucleotides outside the gene matches: 7. Germline V gives CDR1 WSHSY, CDR2 SAAADI. The CDR3 spans 14 residues.

The count of this clone is one. V and J are TRBV5-1 and TRBJ1-4; tentative D call: TRBD1 (5 bases). The germline gives CDR1 SGHRS, CDR2 YFSETQ. The CDR3 covers 14 residues. Trimming cost V 0 bases and J 4 bases, with 7 bases left between them. The CDR3 here is CASSLGQGNEKLFF. CDR3 bases: TGCGCCAGCAGCTTGGGCCAGGGTAATGAAAAACTGTTTTTT.

The chain has TRBV19 and TRBJ1-4, with D possibly matching TRBD1 (5 bases). Trimming cost V 5 bases and J 10 bases, with 20 bases left between them. The CDR3 contains 15 residues. Looked up from germline, CDR1 is LNHDA and CDR2 is SQIVND (reference sequence). This CDR3 reads CASSSVPGGGGKLFF. The CDR3, as DNA: TGTGCCAGTAGTTCCGTCCCGGGCGGCGGGGGAAAACTGTTTTTT. The complete variable domain, with remaining parts taken from reference TRBV19 and TRBJ1-4, reads DGGITQSPKYLFRKEGQNVTLSCEQNLNHDAMYWYRQDPGQGLRLIYYSQIVNDFQKGDIAEGYSVSREKKESFPLTVTSAQKNPTAFYLCASSSVPGGGGKLFFGSGTQLSVL.

The genes are TRBV28 and TRBJ2-5; 9 nucleotides align to TRBD1. V was pared by 2 bases and J by 6 bases, with 10 bases of the junction left unmatched. Germline assignment: CDR1 MDHEN and CDR2 SYDVKM. This CDR3 spans 16 amino acids. The CDR3: CASSLGGQGRTKTQYF. In nucleotides, the CDR3 is TGTGCCAGCAGTTTAGGAGGACAGGGGCGTACAAAGACCCAGTACTTC.

The rearrangement links TRBV5-6 to TRBJ2-5; 9 bases are shared with TRBD1. V dropped 4 bases and J dropped 3; count of bases not matched to a gene: 10. This CDR3 contains 16 residues. In germline, CDR1 is SGHDT, CDR2 YYEEEE. The CDR3 region is CASSGLPGQGKETQYF. The DNA of the CDR3 is TGTGCCAGCAGCGGACTCCCGGGACAGGGAAAAGAGACCCAGTACTTC. Based on the CDR3 plus reference TRBV5-6 and TRBJ2-5, the full variable domain is DAGVTQSPTHLIKTRGQQVTLRCSPKSGHDTVSWYQQALGQGPQFIFQYYEEEERQRGNFPDRFSGHQFPNYSSELNVNALLLGDSALYLCASSGLPGQGKETQYFGPGTRLLVL.

This chain links TRBV11-2 with TRBJ2-6; 11 bases match TRBD2. In germline, CDR1 is SGHAT, CDR2 FQNNGV. There are 18 residues in the CDR3. The trim removed 4 bases at V and 0 bases at J, leaving 5 bases unmatched. Here the CDR3 reads CASSSRLAGPSGANVLTF. CDR3 sequence (DNA): TGTGCCAGCAGCTCCAGACTAGCGGGGCCCTCTGGGGCCAACGTCCTGACTTTC.

This chain connects TRBV5-1 to TRBJ2-7; 8 bases are a match to TRBD1. The V and J ends lost 4 bases and 1 base, in that order; junction bases with no gene match: 7. This CDR3 has 15 residues. Germline values: CDR1 SGHRS, CDR2 YFSETQ. For the CDR3, the DNA is TGCGCCAGCAGCCTACAACGGGACAGGTCCTACGAGCAGTACTTC. Protein: CASSLQRDRSYEQYF.

Relative to its sample, this clone is medium-sized. This sequence joins TRBV19 and TRBJ1-1, with D perhaps TRBD1 (5 bases). V was pared by 5 bases and J by 6 bases, with 19 bases between. The V gene's germline CDR1 is LNHDA and CDR2 SQIVND (reference sequence). The CDR3 consists of 15 residues. The CDR3 loop is CASSVQTGVKAEAFF. The CDR3 DNA follows: TGTGCCAGTAGTGTACAAACAGGAGTTAAAGCTGAAGCTTTCTTT.

This clone was seen a few times. The genes are TRBV9 and TRBJ1-3, with 7 nucleotides matching TRBD1. The CDR3 contains 14 residues. V lost 4 bases to trimming and J lost 7 bases; unmatched junction nucleotides: 8. Germline CDR1 is SGDLS and CDR2 is YYNGEE. CDR3 DNA sequence: TGTGCCAGCAGCTCATTGACAGGGATGAACACCATATATTTT. Protein product: CASSSLTGMNTIYF. The entire variable domain, with the rest obtained from reference TRBV9 and TRBJ1-3, is as follows: DSGVTQTPKHLITATGQRVTLRCSPRSGDLSVYWYQQSLDQGLQFLIQYYNGEERAKGNILERFSAQQFPDLHSELNLSSLELGDSALYFCASSSLTGMNTIYFGEGSWLTVV.

The chain joins TRBV7-2 to TRBJ2-1, with 9 bases identical to TRBD2. Germline CDR1 reads SGHTA; CDR2 reads FQGNSA. The CDR3 has 17 amino acids. The trim removed 6 bases at V and 5 bases at J, leaving 14 bases unmatched. CDR3 sequence: CASRSAHGLARNNEQFF. CDR3 DNA sequence: TGTGCCAGCAGATCGGCCCATGGACTAGCGAGAAACAATGAGCAGTTCTTC.

This clone was detected once. This chain links TRBV5-1 with TRBJ2-3; TRBD1 matches at 7 bases. CDR1 is SGHRS, CDR2 YFSETQ, per germline. The CDR3 has 24 amino acids. V shed 0 bases, J shed 2 bases, and the junction held 30 bases outside the gene matches. The CDR3 reads CASSLAKKPRQGTSYLENTDTQYF. The CDR3 region has the DNA TGCGCCAGCAGCTTGGCCAAAAAGCCTCGACAGGGCACTTCCTACCTCGAAAACACAGATACGCAGTATTTT.

This clone was seen only once. The V gene is TRBV10-1, the J gene TRBJ2-2; 7 bases align to TRBD2. This CDR3 is 14 amino acids long. Trimming took 7 bases from V and 4 from J; bases not matched to a gene: 6. Germline assignment: CDR1 WNHNN and CDR2 SYGVQD (reference sequence). CDR3 DNA: TGCGCCAGCACGGGCGGGAGCGGCACCGGGGAGCTGTTTTTT. Translated: CASTGGSGTGELFF.

This clone came up once. The chain uses TRBV11-2 and TRBJ1-4; D not certain. Germline V gene data show CDR1 as SGHAT and CDR2 as FQNNGV. V was clipped by 1 base and J by 10 bases, with 13 bases between them. This CDR3 has 14 amino acids. The DNA for the CDR3 is TGTGCCAGCAGCTTAGTATCCAATAACGGAAAACTGTTTTTT. This sequence encodes CASSLVSNNGKLFF.

V is TRBV18 and J is TRBJ2-3, with D unresolved. Germline V gives CDR1 KGHSH, CDR2 LQKENI. The CDR3 is 16 amino acids. Trimming left V 5 bases short and J 7 bases short, with 22 bases between. CDR3 sequence reads: CASSAAYPTTPNTQYF. In DNA, the CDR3 is TGTGCCAGCTCAGCCGCGTACCCCACTACCCCCAATACGCAGTATTTT.

V is TRBV10-3 and J is TRBJ1-5, with 10 bases aligning to TRBD1. Germline CDR1 reads ENHRY; CDR2 reads SYGVKD. V dropped 3 bases and J dropped 1; count of bases not matched to a gene: 3. This CDR3 spans 16 amino acids. CDR3 coding DNA: TGTGCCATCAGTGACCCGGACAGGGGGAGCAATCAGCCCCAGCATTTT. Protein sequence: CAISDPDRGSNQPQHF.